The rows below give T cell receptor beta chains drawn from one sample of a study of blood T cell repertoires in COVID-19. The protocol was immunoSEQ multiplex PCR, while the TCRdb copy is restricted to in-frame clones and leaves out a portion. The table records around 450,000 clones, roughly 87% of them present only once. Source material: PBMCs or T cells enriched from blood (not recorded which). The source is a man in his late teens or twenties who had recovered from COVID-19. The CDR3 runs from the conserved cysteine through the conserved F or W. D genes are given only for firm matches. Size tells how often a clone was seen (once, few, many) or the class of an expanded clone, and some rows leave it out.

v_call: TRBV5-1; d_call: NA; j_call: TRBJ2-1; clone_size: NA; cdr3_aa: CASSPPGSVEQFF; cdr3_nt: TGCGCCAGCAGCCCTCCCGGGAGCGTCGAGCAGTTCTTC
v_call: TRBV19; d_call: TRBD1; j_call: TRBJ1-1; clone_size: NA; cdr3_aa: CASSSLPGGTEAFF; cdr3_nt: TGTGCCAGCTCTTCCCTCCCAGGGGGCACTGAAGCTTTCTTT
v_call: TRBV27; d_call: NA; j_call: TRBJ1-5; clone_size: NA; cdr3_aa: CASTPKAGSDSNQPQHF; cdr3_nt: TGTGCCAGCACGCCAAAAGCGGGGTCGGATAGCAATCAGCCCCAGCATTTT
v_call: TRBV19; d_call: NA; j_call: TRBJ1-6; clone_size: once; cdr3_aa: CASSRQGSGSYNSPLHF; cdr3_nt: TGTGCCAGTAGTAGGCAGGGATCTGGGTCCTATAATTCACCCCTCCACTTT
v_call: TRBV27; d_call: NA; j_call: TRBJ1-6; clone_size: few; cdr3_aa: CASSLGGVRSPLHF; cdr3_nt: TGTGCCAGCAGTTTAGGGGGGGTTCGATCACCCCTCCACTTT
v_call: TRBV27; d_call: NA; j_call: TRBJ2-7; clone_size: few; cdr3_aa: CASSLSTGATYEQYF; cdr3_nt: TGTGCCAGCAGTTTATCGACCGGAGCGACCTACGAGCAGTACTTC
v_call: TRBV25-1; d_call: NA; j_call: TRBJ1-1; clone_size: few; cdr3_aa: CASSYGQGGNTEAFF; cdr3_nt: TGTGCCAGCAGTTACGGGCAGGGAGGGAACACTGAAGCTTTCTTT
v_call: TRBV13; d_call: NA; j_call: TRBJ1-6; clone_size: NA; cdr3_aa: CASSLAQGYNSPLHF; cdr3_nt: TGTGCCAGCAGCTTAGCGCAGGGATATAATTCACCCCTCCACTTT
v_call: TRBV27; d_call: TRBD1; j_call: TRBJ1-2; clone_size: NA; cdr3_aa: CASSFDRGRGGYTF; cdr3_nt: TGTGCCAGCAGTTTCGACAGGGGTCGCGGTGGCTACACCTTC
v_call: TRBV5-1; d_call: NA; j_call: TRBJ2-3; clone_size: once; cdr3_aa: CASSSRTDTQYF; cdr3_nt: TGCGCCAGCAGCTCCCGGACAGATACGCAGTATTTT
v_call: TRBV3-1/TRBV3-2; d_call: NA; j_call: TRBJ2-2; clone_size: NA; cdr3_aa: CASRDRGSGELFF; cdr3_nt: TGTGCCAGCAGGGACCGGGGGTCCGGGGAGCTGTTTTTT
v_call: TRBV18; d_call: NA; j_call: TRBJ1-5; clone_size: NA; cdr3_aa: CASSPISGSDQPQHF; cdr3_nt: TGTGCCAGCTCACCAATCTCGGGGAGCGATCAGCCCCAGCATTTT
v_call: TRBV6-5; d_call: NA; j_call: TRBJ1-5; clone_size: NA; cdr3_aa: CASRSQGSNQPQHF; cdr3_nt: TGTGCCAGCAGAAGTCAGGGGTCCAATCAGCCCCAGCATTTT
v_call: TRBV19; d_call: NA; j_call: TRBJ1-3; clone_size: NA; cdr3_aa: CASSTTRSSGNTIYF; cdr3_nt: TGTGCCAGTAGCACGACAAGAAGCTCTGGAAACACCATATATTTT
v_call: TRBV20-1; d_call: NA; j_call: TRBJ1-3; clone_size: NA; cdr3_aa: CSVRAGNTIYF; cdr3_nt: TGCAGTGTCCGCGCTGGAAACACCATATATTTT
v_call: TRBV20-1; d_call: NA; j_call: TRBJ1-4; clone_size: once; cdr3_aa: CSADYQEKLFF; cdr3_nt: TGCAGTGCCGACTACCAGGAAAAACTGTTTTTT
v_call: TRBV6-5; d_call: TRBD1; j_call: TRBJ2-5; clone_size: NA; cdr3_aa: CASGPDRAETQYF; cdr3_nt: TGTGCCAGTGGACCGGACAGGGCAGAGACCCAGTACTTC
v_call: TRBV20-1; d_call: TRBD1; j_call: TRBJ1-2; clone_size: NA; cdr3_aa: CSATGGGYTF; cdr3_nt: TGCAGTGCCACAGGGGGTGGCTACACCTTC
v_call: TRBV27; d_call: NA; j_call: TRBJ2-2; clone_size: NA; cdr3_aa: CASSRFSLGQRATGELFF; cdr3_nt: TGTGCCAGCAGCCGCTTCAGTCTTGGACAGAGGGCCACCGGGGAGCTGTTTTTT
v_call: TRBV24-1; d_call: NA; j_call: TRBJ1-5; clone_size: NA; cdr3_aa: CATSARGQRTNQPQHF; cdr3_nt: TGTGCCACCAGTGCGCGCGGTCAGCGAACCAATCAGCCCCAGCATTTT
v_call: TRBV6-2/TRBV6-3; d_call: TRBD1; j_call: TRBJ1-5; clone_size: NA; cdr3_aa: CASSLPGTVRSQPQHF; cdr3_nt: TGTGCCAGCAGCTTGCCCGGGACAGTGAGGAGTCAGCCCCAGCATTTT
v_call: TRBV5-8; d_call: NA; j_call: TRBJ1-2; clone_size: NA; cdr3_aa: CASSLTSNPSNDGYTF; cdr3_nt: TGTGCCAGCAGCTTGACATCAAACCCATCCAACGATGGCTACACCTTC
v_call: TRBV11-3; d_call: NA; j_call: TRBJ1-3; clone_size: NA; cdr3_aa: CASSSRRGQSDTIYF; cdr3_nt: TGTGCCAGCAGCTCCCGGCGGGGGCAGAGTGACACCATATATTTT
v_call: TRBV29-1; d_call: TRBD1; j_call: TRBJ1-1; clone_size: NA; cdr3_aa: CSAWTGLNTEAFF; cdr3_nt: TGCAGCGCTTGGACAGGGCTGAACACTGAAGCTTTCTTT
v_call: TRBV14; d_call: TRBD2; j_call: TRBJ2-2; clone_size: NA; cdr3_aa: CASSQRDYPRGGELFF; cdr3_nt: TGTGCCAGCAGCCAACGGGACTACCCCCGGGGCGGGGAGCTGTTTTTT
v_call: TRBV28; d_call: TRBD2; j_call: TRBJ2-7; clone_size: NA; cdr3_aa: CASSSPATSGRYEQYF; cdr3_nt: TGTGCCAGCAGTTCCCCGGCGACTAGCGGGAGGTACGAGCAGTACTTC
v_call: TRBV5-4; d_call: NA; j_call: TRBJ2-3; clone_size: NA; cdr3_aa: CASSLWPGSDTQYF; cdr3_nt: TGTGCCAGCAGCTTGTGGCCAGGGTCAGATACGCAGTATTTT
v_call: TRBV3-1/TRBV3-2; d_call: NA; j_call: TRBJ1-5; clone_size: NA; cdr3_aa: CASSDAPGKNQPQHF; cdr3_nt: TGTGCCAGCAGCGACGCGCCAGGTAAAAATCAGCCCCAGCATTTT
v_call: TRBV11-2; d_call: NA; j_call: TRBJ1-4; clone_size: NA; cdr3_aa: CASSLSTPPNEKLFF; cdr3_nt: TGTGCCAGCAGCTTATCCACTCCCCCCAATGAAAAACTGTTTTTT
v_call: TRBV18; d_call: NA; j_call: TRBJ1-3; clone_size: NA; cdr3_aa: CASSPIGEKTGNTIYF; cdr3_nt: TGTGCCAGCTCACCCATCGGGGAAAAGACTGGAAACACCATATATTTT
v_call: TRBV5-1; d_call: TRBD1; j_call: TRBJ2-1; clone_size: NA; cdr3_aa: CASSFTGDEQFF; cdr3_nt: TGCGCCAGCAGCTTCACAGGGGATGAGCAGTTCTTC
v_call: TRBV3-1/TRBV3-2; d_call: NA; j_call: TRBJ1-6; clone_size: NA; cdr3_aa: CASSQAGRDNSPLHF; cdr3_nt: TGTGCCAGCAGCCAAGCCGGGAGAGATAATTCACCCCTCCACTTT
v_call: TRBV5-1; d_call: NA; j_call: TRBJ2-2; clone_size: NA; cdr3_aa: CASGGETNTGELFF; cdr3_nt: TGCGCCAGCGGAGGGGAGACAAACACCGGGGAGCTGTTTTTT
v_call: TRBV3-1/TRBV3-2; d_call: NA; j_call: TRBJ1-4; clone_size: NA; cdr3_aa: CASSQDLVAVEKLFF; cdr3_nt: TGTGCCAGCAGCCAAGATCTAGTAGCGGTGGAAAAACTGTTTTTT
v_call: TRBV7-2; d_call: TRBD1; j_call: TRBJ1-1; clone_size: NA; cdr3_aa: CASSLRRGLNTEAFF; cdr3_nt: TGTGCCAGCAGCCTCCGCAGGGGGCTAAACACTGAAGCTTTCTTT
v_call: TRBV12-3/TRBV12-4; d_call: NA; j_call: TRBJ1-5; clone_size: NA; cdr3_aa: CASSPRPQPQHF; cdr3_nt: TGTGCCAGCAGCCCTAGACCACAGCCCCAGCATTTT
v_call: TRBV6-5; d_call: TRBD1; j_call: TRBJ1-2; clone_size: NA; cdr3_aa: CASSKSGTGGNGYTF; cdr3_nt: TGTGCCAGCAGTAAATCCGGGACAGGGGGCAATGGCTACACCTTC
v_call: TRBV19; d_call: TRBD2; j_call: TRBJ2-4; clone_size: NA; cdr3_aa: CASSLDPGTSGRAAKNIQYF; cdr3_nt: TGTGCCAGTAGTCTCGACCCCGGGACTAGCGGGAGGGCGGCCAAAAACATTCAGTACTTC
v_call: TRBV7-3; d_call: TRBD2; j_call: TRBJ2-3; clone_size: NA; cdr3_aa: CASSSSGSTDTQYF; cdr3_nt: TGTGCCAGCAGCTCTAGCGGGAGCACAGATACGCAGTATTTT
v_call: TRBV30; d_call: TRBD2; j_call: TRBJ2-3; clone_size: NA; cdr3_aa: CAWTSSGSSTDTQYF; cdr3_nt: TGTGCCTGGACGTCAAGCGGGAGTTCCACAGATACGCAGTATTTT
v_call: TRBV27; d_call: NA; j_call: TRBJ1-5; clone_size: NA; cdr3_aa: CASRSEGRRSNQPQHF; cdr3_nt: TGTGCCAGCAGATCGGAGGGGAGGCGAAGCAATCAGCCCCAGCATTTT
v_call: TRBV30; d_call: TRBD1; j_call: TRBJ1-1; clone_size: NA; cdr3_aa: CAWGTGGNTEAFF; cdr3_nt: TGTGCCTGGGGGACAGGGGGCAACACTGAAGCTTTCTTT
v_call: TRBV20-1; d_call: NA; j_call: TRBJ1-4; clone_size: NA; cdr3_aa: CSARVNEKLFF; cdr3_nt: TGCAGTGCGAGGGTTAATGAAAAACTGTTTTTT
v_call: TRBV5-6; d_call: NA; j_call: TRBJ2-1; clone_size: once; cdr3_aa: CASSLAMRARYNEQFF; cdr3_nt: TGTGCCAGCAGCTTAGCTATGAGGGCGCGCTACAATGAGCAGTTCTTC
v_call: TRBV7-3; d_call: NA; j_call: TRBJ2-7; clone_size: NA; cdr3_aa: CASSPLGGVIYEQYF; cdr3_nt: TGTGCCAGCAGCCCCTTGGGGGGAGTAATATACGAGCAGTACTTC
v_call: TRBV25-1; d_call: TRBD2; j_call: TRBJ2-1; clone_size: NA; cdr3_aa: CASSERTSGDNEQFF; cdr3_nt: TGTGCCAGCAGTGAAAGGACTAGCGGGGACAATGAGCAGTTCTTC
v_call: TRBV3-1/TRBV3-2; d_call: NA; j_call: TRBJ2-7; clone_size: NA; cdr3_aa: CASSQAGLAPEQYF; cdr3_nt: TGTGCCAGCAGCCAGGCGGGACTCGCCCCCGAGCAGTACTTC
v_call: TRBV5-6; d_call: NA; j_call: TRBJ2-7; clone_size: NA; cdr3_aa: CASSWGVADEQYF; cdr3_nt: TGTGCCAGCAGCTGGGGGGTAGCGGACGAGCAGTACTTC
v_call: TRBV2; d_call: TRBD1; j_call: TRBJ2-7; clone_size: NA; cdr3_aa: CASRPGQVPQYF; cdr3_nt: TGTGCCAGCAGACCCGGACAGGTGCCGCAGTACTTC
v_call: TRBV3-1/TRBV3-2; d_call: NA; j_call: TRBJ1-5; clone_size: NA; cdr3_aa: CASSRTDNQPQHF; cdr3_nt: TGTGCCAGCAGCCGGACAGACAATCAGCCCCAGCATTTT
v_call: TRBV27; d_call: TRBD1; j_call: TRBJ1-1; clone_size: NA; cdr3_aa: CASSLLGTGNTEAFF; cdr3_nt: TGTGCCAGCAGTTTACTAGGGACAGGGAACACTGAAGCTTTCTTT
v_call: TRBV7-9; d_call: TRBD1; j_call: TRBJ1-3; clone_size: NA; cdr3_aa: CASSSDRGSGNTIYF; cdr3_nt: TGTGCCAGCAGCTCGGACAGGGGTAGTGGAAACACCATATATTTT
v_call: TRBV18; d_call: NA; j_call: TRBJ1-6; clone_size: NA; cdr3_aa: CASSQGKTGSWDSPLHF; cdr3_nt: TGTGCCAGCTCACAGGGAAAGACAGGCTCGTGGGATTCACCCCTCCACTTT
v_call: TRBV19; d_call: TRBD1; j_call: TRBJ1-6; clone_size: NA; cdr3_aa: CASSIQTGGNSPLHF; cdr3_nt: TGTGCCAGTAGTATTCAGACAGGGGGGAATTCACCCCTCCACTTT